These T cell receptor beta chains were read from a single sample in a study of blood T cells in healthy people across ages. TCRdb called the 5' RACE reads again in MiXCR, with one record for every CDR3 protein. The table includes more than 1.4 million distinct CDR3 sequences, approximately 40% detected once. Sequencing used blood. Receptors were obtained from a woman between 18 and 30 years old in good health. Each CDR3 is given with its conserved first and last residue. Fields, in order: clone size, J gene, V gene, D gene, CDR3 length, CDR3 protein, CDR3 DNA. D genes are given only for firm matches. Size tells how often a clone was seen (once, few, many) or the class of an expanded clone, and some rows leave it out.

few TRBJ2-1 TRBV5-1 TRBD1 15 CASSRPGQAYNEQFF TGCGCCAGCAGCCGGCCGGGACAGGCCTACAATGAGCAGTTCTTC
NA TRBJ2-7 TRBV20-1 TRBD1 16 CSASPGGPLSYNEQYF TGCAGTGCTAGCCCAGGGGGCCCCCTAAGCTACAATGAGCAGTACTTC
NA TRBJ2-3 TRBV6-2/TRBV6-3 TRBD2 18 CASSYLPGTSGRVDTQYF TGTGCCAGCAGTTACCTCCCCGGGACTAGCGGGAGAGTGGATACGCAGTATTTT
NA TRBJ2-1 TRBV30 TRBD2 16 CAWSPRGTSGLYEQFF TGTGCCTGGAGTCCTAGGGGGACTAGCGGTTTGTATGAGCAGTTCTTC
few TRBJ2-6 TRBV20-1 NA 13 CSATSSGANVLTF TGCAGTGCGACGTCCTCTGGGGCCAACGTCCTGACTTTC
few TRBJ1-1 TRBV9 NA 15 CASSVDGSMNTEAFF TGTGCCAGCAGCGTCGACGGTTCCATGAACACTGAAGCTTTCTTT
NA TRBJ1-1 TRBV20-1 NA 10 CSARIGIAFF TGCAGTGCTAGGATAGGGATAGCTTTCTTT
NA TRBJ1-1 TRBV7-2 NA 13 CASSVFQSTEAFF TGTGCCAGCAGCGTATTCCAGTCCACTGAAGCTTTCTTT
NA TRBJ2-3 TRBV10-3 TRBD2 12 CAISGRSDTQYF TGTGCCATCAGCGGGAGGTCCGATACGCAGTATTTT
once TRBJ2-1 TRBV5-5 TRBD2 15 CASSLRVAGGDEQFF TGTGCCAGCAGCTTGCGGGTTGCGGGGGGAGATGAGCAGTTCTTC
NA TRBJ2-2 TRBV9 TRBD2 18 CASSVVTSGGSGTGELFF TGTGCCAGCAGCGTAGTGACTAGCGGGGGGTCCGGGACCGGGGAGCTGTTTTTT
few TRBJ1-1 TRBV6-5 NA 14 CASRALGGSTEAFF TGTGCCAGCAGGGCCCTGGGGGGATCCACTGAAGCTTTCTTT
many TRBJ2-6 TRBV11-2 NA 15 CASSSTTSGANVLTF TGTGCCAGCAGCTCTACGACCTCTGGGGCCAACGTCCTGACTTTC
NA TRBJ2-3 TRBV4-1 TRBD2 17 CASSQWTSGPEGDTQYF TGCGCCAGCAGCCAATGGACTAGCGGCCCTGAAGGAGATACGCAGTATTTT
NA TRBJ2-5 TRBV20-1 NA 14 CSASRMAEQETQYF TGCAGTGCTAGCCGGATGGCGGAACAAGAGACCCAGTACTTC
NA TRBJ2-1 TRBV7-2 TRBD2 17 CASSHGTSASSYNEQFF TGTGCCAGCAGCCACGGGACTAGCGCTAGCTCCTACAATGAGCAGTTCTTC
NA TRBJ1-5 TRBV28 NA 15 CASSWSSPGNQPQHF TGTGCCAGCAGTTGGAGTTCGCCCGGCAATCAGCCCCAGCATTTT
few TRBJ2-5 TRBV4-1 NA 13 CASSQEPTETQYF TGCGCCAGCAGCCAAGAACCGACTGAGACCCAGTACTTC
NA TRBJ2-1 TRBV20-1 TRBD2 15 CSAPETSGRYNEQFF TGCAGTGCTCCCGAAACTAGCGGGAGGTACAATGAGCAGTTCTTC
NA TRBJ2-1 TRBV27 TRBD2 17 CARQLAEGEGSYNEQFF TGTGCCAGGCAACTAGCGGAAGGAGAAGGGTCCTACAATGAGCAGTTCTTC
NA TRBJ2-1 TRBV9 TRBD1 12 CASSAWGQAQFF TGTGCCAGCAGCGCCTGGGGACAGGCGCAGTTCTTC
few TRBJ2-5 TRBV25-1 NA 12 CASTPPWETQYF TGTGCCAGCACTCCTCCCTGGGAGACCCAGTACTTC
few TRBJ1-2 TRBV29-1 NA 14 CSVEDRGPGTSYTF TGCAGCGTTGAAGATCGTGGGCCTGGCACTAGCTACACCTTC
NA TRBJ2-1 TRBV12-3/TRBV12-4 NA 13 CASSLYTYNEQFF TGTGCCAGCAGTTTGTATACCTACAATGAGCAATTCTTC
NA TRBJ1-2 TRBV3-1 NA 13 CASSQDVVGGYTF TGTGCCAGCAGCCAAGACGTGGTCGGTGGCTACACCTTC
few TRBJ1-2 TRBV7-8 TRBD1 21 CASSSRTTGLPQGQTNYGYTF TGTGCCAGCAGCTCGCGAACCACAGGACTTCCTCAGGGACAGACAAACTATGGCTACACCTTC
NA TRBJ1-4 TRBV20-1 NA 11 CSAMPIDKLFF TGCAGTGCTATGCCGATCGATAAACTGTTTTTT
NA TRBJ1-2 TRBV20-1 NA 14 CSASHQAPNYGYTF TGCAGTGCTTCCCATCAAGCCCCTAACTATGGCTACACCTTC
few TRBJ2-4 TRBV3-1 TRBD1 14 CASRPQGAQNIQYF TGTGCCAGCAGGCCACAGGGGGCCCAAAACATTCAGTACTTC
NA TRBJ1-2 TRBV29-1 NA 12 CSVEASAYGYTF TGCAGCGTTGAAGCCTCGGCCTATGGCTACACCTTC
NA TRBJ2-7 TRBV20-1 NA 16 CSAREGGPSSYNEQYF TGCAGTGCTAGAGAGGGGGGGCCCAGCTCCTACAATGAGCAGTACTTC
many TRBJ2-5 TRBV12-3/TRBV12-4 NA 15 CASSRPGLKQETQYF TGTGCCAGCAGCCGCCCCGGGCTTAAACAAGAGACCCAGTACTTC
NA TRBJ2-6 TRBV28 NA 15 CASRTSLEEANVLTF TGTGCCAGCAGGACCTCTCTTGAGGAGGCCAACGTCCTGACTTTC
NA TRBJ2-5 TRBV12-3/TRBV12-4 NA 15 CASRDTGAAQETQYF TGTGCCAGCAGGGATACCGGGGCCGCCCAAGAGACCCAGTACTTC
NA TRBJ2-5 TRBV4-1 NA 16 CASSQESETAGETQYF TGCGCCAGCAGCCAAGAAAGTGAGACAGCAGGGGAGACCCAGTACTTC
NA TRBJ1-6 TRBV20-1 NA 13 CSARGGIGSPLHF TGCAGTGCTAGAGGAGGGATAGGATCACCCCTCCACTTT
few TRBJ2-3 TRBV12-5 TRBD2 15 CASGFASGRADTQYF TGTGCTAGTGGTTTTGCTAGCGGGAGGGCAGATACGCAGTATTTT
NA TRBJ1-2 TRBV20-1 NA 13 CSAPRGANYGYTF TGCAGTGCCCCCCGGGGAGCTAACTATGGCTACACCTTC
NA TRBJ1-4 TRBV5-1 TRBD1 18 CASSLTGALAQSNEKLFF TGCGCCAGCAGCTTGACAGGGGCGCTTGCACAATCTAATGAAAAACTGTTTTTT
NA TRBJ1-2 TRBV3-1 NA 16 CASSQDLVGNGGGYTF TGTGCCAGCAGCCAAGATTTGGTGGGTAACGGGGGAGGCTACACCTTC
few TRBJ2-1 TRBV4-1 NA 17 CASSQEDPRTPYNEQFF TGCGCCAGCAGCCAAGAAGACCCCCGGACCCCCTACAATGAGCAGTTCTTC
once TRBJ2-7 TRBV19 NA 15 CASSSPEGPFDEQYF TGTGCCAGTAGCAGCCCGGAGGGTCCTTTTGACGAGCAGTACTTC
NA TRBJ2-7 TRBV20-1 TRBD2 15 CSARVGTSVPYEQYF TGCAGTGCTAGAGTTGGGACTAGCGTCCCCTACGAGCAGTACTTC
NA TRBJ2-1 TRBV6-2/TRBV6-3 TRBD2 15 CASSTTSGFKDEQFF TGTGCCAGCAGTACGACTAGCGGGTTTAAGGATGAGCAGTTCTTC
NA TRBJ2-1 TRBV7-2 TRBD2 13 CASSFPSSGEQFF TGTGCCAGCAGCTTCCCCTCTAGCGGTGAGCAGTTCTTC
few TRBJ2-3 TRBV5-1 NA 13 CASSRGFADTQYF TGCGCCAGCAGTCGGGGGTTCGCAGATACGCAGTATTTT
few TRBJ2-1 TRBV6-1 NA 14 CASTTGSSYNEQFF TGTGCCAGCACGACGGGGAGCTCCTACAATGAGCAGTTCTTC
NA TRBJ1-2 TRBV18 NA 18 CASSPDLQGTAGDYGYTF TGTGCCAGCTCACCCGACCTACAAGGGACCGCGGGGGACTATGGCTACACCTTC
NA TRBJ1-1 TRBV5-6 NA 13 CASSRRTYSAAFF TGTGCCAGCAGTCGGCGAACCTATTCTGCAGCTTTCTTT
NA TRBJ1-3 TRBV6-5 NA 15 CASSYLGFSGNTIYF TGTGCCAGCAGTTACCTGGGTTTCTCTGGAAACACCATATATTTT
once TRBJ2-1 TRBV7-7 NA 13 CASSFRFVDEQFF TGTGCTAGCAGCTTCCGTTTTGTCGATGAGCAGTTCTTC
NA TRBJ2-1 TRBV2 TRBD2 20 CASTLSPGLAGGPNRNEQFF TGTGCCAGTACCTTATCCCCGGGACTAGCGGGGGGGCCGAATCGGAATGAGCAGTTCTTC
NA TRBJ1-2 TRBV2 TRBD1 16 CASNPLGDRGNYGYTF TGTGCCAGCAATCCCCTTGGGGACAGGGGTAACTATGGCTACACCTTC
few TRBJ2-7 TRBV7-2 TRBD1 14 CASSLWDRVDEQYF TGTGCCAGCAGCTTGTGGGACAGGGTCGACGAGCAGTACTTC
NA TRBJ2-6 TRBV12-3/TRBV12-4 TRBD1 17 CASCGQGVNSGANVLTF TGTGCCAGTTGTGGACAGGGCGTCAACTCTGGGGCCAACGTCCTGACTTTC